This T cell receptor (beta chain) was observed in a study of blood T cell repertoires in COVID-19. Study summary: COVID-19 samples collected from the United States, Italy and Spain covered acute and convalescent phases. The cDNA or gDNA used as material had been derived from T cells, B-cell-depleted T cells, or PBMCs.

Original handling: Counts of nucleated cells, estimated from reference gene primer amplification, were obtained. Profiled with immunoSEQ multiplex PCR; TCRdb holds only in-frame clones, not every one. That table supplies the V and J calls and clone size; D and trimming were determined from the DNA. The sample carries around 250,000 clones, 84% recorded once. The CDR3 runs to 15 residues. Germline V lookup: CDR1 ENHRY, CDR2 SYGVKD. V was trimmed by 7 bases and J by 0 bases, leaving 13 bases between them. The V call is TRBV10-3, the J call TRBJ1-3; a weak D match, TRBD1 (5 bases). What was sequenced was peripheral blood. This sequence originates from a middle-aged woman who had recovered from COVID-19. CDR3 sequence: CAIKTDILSGNTIYF. In DNA form, the CDR3 reads TGTGCCATCAAGACAGATATCCTCTCTGGAAACACCATATATTTT.